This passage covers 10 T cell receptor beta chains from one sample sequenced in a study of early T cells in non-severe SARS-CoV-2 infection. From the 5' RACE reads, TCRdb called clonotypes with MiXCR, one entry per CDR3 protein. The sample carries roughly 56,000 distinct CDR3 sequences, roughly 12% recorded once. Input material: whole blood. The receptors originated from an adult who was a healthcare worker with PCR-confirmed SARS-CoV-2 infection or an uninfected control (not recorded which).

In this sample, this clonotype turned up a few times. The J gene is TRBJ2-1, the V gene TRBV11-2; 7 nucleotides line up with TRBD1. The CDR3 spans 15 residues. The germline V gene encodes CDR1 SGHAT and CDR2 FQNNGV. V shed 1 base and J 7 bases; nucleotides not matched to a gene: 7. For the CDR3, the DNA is TGTGCCAGCAGCTTAGCAGGCGCAGGGGGTAATGAGCAGTTCTTC. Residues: CASSLAGAGGNEQFF.

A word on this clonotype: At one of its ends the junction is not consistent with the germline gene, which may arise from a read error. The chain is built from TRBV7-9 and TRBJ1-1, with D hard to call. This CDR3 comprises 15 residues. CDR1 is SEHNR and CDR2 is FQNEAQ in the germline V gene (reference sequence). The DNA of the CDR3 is TGTGCCAGCATTCTAAGGGTTGGCCTGAACACTGAAGCTTTTTTT. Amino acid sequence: CASILRVGLNTEAFF.

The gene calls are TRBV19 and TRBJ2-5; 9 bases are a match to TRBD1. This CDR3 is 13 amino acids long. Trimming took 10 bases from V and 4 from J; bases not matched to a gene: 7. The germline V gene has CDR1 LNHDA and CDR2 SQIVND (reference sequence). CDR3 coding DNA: TGTGCCACTTGGGGACAGGGAGGAGAGACCCAGTACTTC. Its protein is CATWGQGGETQYF. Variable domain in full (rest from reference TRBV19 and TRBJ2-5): DGGITQSPKYLFRKEGQNVTLSCEQNLNHDAMYWYRQDPGQGLRLIYYSQIVNDFQKGDIAEGYSVSREKKESFPLTVTSAQKNPTAFYLCATWGQGGETQYFGPGTRLLVL.

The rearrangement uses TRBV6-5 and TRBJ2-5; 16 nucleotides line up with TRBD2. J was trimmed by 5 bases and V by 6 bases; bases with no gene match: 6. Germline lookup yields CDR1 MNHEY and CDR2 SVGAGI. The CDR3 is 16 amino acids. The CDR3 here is CASRKGTSGGAETQYF. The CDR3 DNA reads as TGTGCCAGCAGGAAAGGGACTAGCGGGGGGGCGGAGACCCAGTACTTC.

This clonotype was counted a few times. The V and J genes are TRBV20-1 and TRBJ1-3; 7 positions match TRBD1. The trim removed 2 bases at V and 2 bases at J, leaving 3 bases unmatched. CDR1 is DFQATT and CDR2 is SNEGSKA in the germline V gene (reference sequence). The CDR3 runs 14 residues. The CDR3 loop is CSARPGQAGNTIYF. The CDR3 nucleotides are TGCAGTGCTAGACCCGGACAGGCTGGAAACACCATATATTTT.

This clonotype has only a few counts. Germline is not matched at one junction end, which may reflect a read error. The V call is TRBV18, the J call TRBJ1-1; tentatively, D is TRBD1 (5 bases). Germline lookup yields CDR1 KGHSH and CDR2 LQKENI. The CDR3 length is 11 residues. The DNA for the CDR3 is TGTGCCACCTCATTTGGGGGTGAAGCTTTCTTT. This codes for CATSFGGEAFF.

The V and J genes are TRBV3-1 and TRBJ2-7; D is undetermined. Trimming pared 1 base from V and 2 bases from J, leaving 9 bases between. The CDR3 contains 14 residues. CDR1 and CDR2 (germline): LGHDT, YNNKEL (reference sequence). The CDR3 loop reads CASSQGLLTYEQYF. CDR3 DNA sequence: TGTGCCAGCAGCCAAGGCCTCCTAACCTACGAGCAGTACTTC.

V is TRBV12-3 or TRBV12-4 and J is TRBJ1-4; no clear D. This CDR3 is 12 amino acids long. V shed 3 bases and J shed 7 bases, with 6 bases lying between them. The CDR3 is CASSFVSEKLFF. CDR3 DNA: TGTGCCAGCAGTTTTGTTAGTGAAAAACTGTTTTTT.

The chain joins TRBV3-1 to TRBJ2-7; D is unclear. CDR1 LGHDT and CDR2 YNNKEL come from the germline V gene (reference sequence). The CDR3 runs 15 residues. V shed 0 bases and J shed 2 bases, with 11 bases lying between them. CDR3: CASSQEEWGTYEQYF. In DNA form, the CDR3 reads TGTGCCAGCAGCCAAGAAGAGTGGGGAACCTACGAGCAGTACTTC.

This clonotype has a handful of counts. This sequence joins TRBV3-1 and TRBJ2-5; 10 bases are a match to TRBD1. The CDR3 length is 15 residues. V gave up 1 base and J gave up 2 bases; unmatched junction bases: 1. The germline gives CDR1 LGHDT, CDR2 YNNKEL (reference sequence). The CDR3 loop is CASSQGTGGQETQYF. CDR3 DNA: TGTGCCAGCAGCCAAGGGACAGGGGGTCAAGAGACCCAGTACTTC.